This section outlines one TCR beta chain sequence together with its context. The antigen is undetermined. The record originates from a study of T-cell reconstitution after alpha-beta-depleted transplantation in children. This CDR3 has 15 residues. Deletions cut 0 bases from V and 2 bases from J, with 8 bases between. Germline V gene sequence: CDR1 MNHEY, CDR2 SVGAGI. Unique molecular identifiers were incorporated during preparation of the TCRbeta library. TCRdb re-called the PCR reads with MiXCR, one entry per CDR3 protein. Found here are 500,000 to 600,000 distinct CDR3 sequences, approximately 30% of them singletons; the top ten hold less than 40%. Study findings and constraints: Certain patients had high TCRbeta diversity at day 60, and it came from recipient T cells and thymic progenitors that survived. Newly made T cells mostly supplied T-cell counts and diversity one year after transplant. Roughly two months post-transplant, alpha-beta T cells reportedly originated from several hundred graft clones that had expanded.

This rearrangement joins TRBV6-5 to TRBJ1-3; D uncertain. The sample in question was PBMCs, obtained before TCRalphabeta/CD19-depleted stem cell transplant. This sequence was found in a boy in the first two years of life with Wiskott-Aldrich syndrome, due to receive a stem cell transplant. CDR3 amino acids: CASSYSELAGNTIYF. Written as DNA, the CDR3 is TGTGCCAGCAGTTACTCGGAGTTGGCTGGAAACACCATATATTTT.